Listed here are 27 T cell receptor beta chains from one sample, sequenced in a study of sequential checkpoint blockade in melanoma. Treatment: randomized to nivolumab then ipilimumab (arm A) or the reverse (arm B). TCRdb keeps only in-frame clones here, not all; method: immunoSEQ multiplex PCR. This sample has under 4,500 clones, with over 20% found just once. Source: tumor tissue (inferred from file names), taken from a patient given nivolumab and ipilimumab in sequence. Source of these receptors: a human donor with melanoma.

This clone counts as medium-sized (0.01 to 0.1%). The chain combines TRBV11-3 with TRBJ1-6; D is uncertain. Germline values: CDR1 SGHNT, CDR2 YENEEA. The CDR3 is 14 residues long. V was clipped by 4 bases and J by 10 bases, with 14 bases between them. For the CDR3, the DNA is TGTGCCAGCAGCTCGCTAAGGGTAGACTCACCCCTCCACTTT. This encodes CASSSLRVDSPLHF.

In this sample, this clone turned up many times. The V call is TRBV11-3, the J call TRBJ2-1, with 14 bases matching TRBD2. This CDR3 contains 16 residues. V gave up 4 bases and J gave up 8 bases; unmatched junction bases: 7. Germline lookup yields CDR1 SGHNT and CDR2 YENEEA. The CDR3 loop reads CASSSRLAGGPDEQFF. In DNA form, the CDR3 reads TGTGCCAGCAGCTCCAGACTAGCGGGGGGGCCCGATGAGCAGTTCTTC.

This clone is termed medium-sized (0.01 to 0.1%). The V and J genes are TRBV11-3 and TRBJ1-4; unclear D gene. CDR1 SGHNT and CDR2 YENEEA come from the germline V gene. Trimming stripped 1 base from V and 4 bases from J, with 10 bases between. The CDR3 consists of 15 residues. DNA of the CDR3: TGTGCCAGCAGCTTAGGTGGCCGTTTTAATGAAAAACTGTTTTTT. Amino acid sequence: CASSLGGRFNEKLFF. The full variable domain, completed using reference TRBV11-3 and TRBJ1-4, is EAGVVQSPRYKIIEKKQPVAFWCNPISGHNTLYWYLQNLGQGPELLIRYENEEAVDDSQLPKDRFSAERLKGVDSTLKIQPAELGDSAVYLCASSLGGRFNEKLFFGSGTQLSVL.

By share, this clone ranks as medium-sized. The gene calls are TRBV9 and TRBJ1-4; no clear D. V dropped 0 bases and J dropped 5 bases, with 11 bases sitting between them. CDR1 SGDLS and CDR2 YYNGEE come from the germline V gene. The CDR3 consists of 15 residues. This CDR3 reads CASSVGGRRNEKLFF. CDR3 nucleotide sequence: TGTGCCAGCAGCGTAGGTGGTCGGCGGAATGAAAAACTGTTTTTT.

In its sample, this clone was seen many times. CDR3 nucleotides: TGCGCCAGCAGCCCTCAACAAACAGGGGACTATGGCTACACCTTC. Translating it yields CASSPQQTGDYGYTF. The chain uses TRBV1 and TRBJ1-2; the table's D call, TRBD1, was not checked against the DNA. TRBV1 is deemed a pseudogene. The CDR3 covers 15 residues.

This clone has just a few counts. CDR3 sequence: CASSLAGTNIQYF. CDR3 coding DNA: TGTGCCAGCAGCCTAGCGGGGACGAACATTCAGTACTTC. The genes are TRBV6-8 and TRBJ2-4; 9 bases align to TRBD2. The germline gives CDR1 MNHGY, CDR2 SAAAGT. Trimming removed 6 bases from V and 7 bases from J; junction bases left unmatched: 4. CDR3 length: 13 amino acids.

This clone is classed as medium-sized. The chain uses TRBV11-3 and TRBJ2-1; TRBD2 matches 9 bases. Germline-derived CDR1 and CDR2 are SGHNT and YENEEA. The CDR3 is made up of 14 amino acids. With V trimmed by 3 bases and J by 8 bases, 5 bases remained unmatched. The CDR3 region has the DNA TGTGCCAGCAGCTTGAGACTAGCGGTTGATGAGCAGTTCTTC. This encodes CASSLRLAVDEQFF.

The DNA of the CDR3 is TGTGCCTGGAGTTCAATGCAGGGGGCCAGTCAGCCCCAGCATTTT. It encodes CAWSSMQGASQPQHF. The V and J genes are TRBV30 and TRBJ1-5; 8 positions match TRBD1. V lost 2 bases to trimming and J lost 6 bases; unmatched junction nucleotides: 9. Per germline, CDR1 GTSNPN and CDR2 SVGIG (reference sequence). This CDR3 comprises 15 residues.

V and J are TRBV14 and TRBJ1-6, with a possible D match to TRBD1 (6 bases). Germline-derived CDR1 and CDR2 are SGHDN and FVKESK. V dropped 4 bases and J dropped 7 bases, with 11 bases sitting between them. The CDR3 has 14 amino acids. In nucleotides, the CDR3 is TGTGCCAGCAGCCTAGTACAGGGAAATTCACCCCTCCACTTT. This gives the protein CASSLVQGNSPLHF.

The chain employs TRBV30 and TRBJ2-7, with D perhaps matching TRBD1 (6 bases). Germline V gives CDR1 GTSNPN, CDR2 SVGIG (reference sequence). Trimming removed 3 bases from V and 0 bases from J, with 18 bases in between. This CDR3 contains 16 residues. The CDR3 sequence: CAWRVGLTGNSYEQYF. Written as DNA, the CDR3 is TGTGCCTGGAGAGTAGGATTAACAGGGAACTCCTACGAGCAGTACTTC.

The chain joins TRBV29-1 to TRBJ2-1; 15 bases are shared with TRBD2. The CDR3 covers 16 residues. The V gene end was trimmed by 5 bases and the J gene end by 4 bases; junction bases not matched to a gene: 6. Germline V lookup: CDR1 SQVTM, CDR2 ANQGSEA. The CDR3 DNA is TGCAGCGTTACTGGACTAGCGGGGGGGCAGTACAATGAGCAGTTCTTC. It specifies CSVTGLAGGQYNEQFF.

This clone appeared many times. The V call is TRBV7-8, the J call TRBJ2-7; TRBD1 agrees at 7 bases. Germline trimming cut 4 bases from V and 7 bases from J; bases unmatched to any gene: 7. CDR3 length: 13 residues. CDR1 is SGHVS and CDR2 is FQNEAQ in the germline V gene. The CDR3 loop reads CASSSGQFSEQYF. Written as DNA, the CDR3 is TGTGCCAGCAGCTCGGGACAGTTCAGTGAGCAGTACTTC.

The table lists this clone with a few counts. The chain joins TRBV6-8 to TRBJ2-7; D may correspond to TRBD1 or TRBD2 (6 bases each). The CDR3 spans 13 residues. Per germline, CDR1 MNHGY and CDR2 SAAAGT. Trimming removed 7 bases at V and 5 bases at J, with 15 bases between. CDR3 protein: CASNPERGDEQYF. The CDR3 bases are TGTGCCAGCAACCCCGAGAGGGGGGACGAGCAGTACTTC.

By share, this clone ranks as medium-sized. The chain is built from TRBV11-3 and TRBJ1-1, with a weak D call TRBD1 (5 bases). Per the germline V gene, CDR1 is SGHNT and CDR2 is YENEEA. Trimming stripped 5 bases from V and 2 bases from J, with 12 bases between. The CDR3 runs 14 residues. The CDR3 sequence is CASSEEGRNTEAFF. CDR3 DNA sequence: TGTGCCAGCAGCGAGGAGGGGAGAAACACTGAAGCTTTCTTT. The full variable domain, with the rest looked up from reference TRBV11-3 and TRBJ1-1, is EAGVVQSPRYKIIEKKQPVAFWCNPISGHNTLYWYLQNLGQGPELLIRYENEEAVDDSQLPKDRFSAERLKGVDSTLKIQPAELGDSAVYLCASSEEGRNTEAFFGQGTRLTVV.

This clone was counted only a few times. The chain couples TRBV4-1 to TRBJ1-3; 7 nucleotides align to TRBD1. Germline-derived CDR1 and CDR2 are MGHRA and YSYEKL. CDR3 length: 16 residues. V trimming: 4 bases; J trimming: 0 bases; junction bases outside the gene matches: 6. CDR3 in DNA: TGCGCCAGCAGCCGTTCCCAGGGGGACTCTGGAAACACCATATATTTT. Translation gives CASSRSQGDSGNTIYF.

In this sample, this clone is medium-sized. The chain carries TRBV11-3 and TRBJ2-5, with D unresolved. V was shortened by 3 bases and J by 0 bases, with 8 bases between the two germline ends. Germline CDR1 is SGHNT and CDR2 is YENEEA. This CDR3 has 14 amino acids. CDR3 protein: CASSLALYQETQYF. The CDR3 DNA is TGTGCCAGCAGCTTGGCACTGTACCAAGAGACCCAGTACTTC.

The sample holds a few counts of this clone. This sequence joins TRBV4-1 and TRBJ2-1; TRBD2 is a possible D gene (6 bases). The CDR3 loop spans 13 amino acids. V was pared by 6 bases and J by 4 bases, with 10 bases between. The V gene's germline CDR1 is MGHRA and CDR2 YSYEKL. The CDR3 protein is CASREGTYNEQFF. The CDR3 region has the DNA TGCGCCAGCAGGGAGGGAACGTACAATGAGCAGTTCTTC.

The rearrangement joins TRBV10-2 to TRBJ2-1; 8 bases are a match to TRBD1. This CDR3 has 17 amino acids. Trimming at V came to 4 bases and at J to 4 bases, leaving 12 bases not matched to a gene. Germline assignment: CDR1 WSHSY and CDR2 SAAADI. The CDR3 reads CASSAYAGTGPYNEQFF. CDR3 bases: TGCGCCAGCAGTGCATATGCCGGGACAGGCCCTTACAATGAGCAGTTCTTC.

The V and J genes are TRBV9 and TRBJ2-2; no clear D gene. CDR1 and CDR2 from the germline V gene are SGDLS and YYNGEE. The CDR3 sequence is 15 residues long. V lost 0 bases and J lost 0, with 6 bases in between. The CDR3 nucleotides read TGTGCCAGCAGCGTAGTGTACTCGAACACCGGGGAGCTGTTTTTT. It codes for CASSVVYSNTGELFF.

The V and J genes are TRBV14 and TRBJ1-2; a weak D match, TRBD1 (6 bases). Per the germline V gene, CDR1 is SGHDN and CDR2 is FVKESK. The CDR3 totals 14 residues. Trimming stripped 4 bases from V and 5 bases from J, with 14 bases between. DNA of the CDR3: TGTGCCAGCAGCCGCGCCGGGGGCCGTTATGGCTACACCTTC. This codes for CASSRAGGRYGYTF.

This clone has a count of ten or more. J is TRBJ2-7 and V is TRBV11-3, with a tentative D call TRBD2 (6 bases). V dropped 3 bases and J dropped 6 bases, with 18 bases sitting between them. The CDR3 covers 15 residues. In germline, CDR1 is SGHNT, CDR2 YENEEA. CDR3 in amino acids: CASSFGGGDLLEQYF. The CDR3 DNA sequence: TGTGCCAGCAGCTTTGGCGGAGGGGACCTCCTCGAGCAGTACTTC.

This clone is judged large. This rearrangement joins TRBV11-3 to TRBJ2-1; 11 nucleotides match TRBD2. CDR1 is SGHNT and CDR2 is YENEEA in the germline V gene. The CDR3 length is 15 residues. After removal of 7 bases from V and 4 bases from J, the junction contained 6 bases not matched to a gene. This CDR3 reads CASTLGLAEYNEQFF. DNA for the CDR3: TGTGCCAGCACTCTGGGACTAGCGGAATACAATGAGCAGTTCTTC.

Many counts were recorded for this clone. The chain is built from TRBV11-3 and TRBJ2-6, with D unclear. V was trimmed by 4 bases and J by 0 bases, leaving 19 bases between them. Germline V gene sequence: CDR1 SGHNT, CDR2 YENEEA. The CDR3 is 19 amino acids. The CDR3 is CASSSYKGNTLSGANVLTF. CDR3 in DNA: TGTGCCAGCAGCTCGTATAAGGGTAATACCCTCTCTGGGGCCAACGTCCTGACTTTC.

CDR3 region: CASSLPHLDHGYTF. As DNA, the CDR3 is TGTGCCAGCAGCCTACCTCACTTAGACCATGGCTACACCTTC. This chain links TRBV28 with TRBJ1-2; unclear D gene. Deletions cut 6 bases from V and 6 bases from J, with 17 bases between. Germline CDR1 MDHEN, CDR2 SYDVKM. CDR3 length equals 14 residues.

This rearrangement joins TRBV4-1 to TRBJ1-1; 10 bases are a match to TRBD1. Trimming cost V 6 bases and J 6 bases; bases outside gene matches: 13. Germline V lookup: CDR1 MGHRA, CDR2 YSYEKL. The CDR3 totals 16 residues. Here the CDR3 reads CASSRTGGSWGAEAFF. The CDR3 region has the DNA TGCGCCAGCAGTAGGACAGGGGGTTCCTGGGGGGCTGAAGCTTTCTTT.

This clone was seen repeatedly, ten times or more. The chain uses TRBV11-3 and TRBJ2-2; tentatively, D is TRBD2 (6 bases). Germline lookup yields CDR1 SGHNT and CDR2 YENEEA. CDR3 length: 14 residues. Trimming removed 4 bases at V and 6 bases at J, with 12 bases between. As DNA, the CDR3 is TGTGCCAGCAGCTACCGTAGACTAGCCGGGGAGCTGTTTTTT. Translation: CASSYRRLAGELFF. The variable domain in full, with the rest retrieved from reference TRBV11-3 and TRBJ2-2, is EAGVVQSPRYKIIEKKQPVAFWCNPISGHNTLYWYLQNLGQGPELLIRYENEEAVDDSQLPKDRFSAERLKGVDSTLKIQPAELGDSAVYLCASSYRRLAGELFFGEGSRLTVL.

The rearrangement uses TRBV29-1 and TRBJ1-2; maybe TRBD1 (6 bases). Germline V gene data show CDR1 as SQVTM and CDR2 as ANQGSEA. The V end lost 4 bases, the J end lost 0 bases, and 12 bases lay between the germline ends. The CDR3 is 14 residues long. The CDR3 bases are TGCAGCGTTGGTTCCGGGACAACTAACTATGGCTACACCTTC. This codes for CSVGSGTTNYGYTF.